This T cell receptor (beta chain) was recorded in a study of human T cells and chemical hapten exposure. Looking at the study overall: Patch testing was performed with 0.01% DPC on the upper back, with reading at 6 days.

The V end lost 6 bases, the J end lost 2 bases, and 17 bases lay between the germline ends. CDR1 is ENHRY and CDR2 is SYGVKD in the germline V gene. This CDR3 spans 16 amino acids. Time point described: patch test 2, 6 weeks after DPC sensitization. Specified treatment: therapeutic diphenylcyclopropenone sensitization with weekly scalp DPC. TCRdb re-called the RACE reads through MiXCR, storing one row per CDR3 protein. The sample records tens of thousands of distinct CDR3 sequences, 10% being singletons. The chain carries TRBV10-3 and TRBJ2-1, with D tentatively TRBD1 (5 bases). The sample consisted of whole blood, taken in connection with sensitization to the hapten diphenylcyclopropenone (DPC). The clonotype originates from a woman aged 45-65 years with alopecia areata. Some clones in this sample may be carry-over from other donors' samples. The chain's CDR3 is CAIRATSGPAYNEQFF. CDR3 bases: TGTGCCATCAGGGCGACTTCAGGGCCAGCCTACAATGAGCAGTTCTTC.